The sequence of this T cell receptor (beta chain) was determined in a study of cytomegalovirus exposure and HLA in healthy donors. General study results and limits: As was reported, the classifier diagnosed cytomegalovirus status with high specificity and sensitivity.

Notes on this clone: Its antigen is still unknown.

The CDR3 extends over 20 amino acids. Per germline, CDR1 KGHSH and CDR2 LQKENI. V was cut by 2 bases and J by 6 bases, with 29 bases left in between. Primers for the PCR totalled 60 Vbeta and 13 Jbeta. Generated by immunoSEQ multiplex PCR, the TCRdb table keeps only in-frame clones and is missing some. This sample has tens of thousands of clones; roughly 80% occur once, and the top ten carry about 15%. The clonotype originates from a woman aged 40-49 years in good health and CMV-seropositive. Sample: PBMCs. The chain recombines TRBV18 with TRBJ1-5; no clear D gene. CDR3 amino acids: CASSPSFEQFKPVEAQPQHF. The CDR3 nucleotides are TGTGCCAGCTCACCAAGCTTCGAACAATTCAAGCCCGTAGAGGCTCAGCCCCAGCATTTT. Full variable domain (outside the CDR3, taken from reference TRBV18 and TRBJ1-5): NAGVMQNPRHLVRRRGQEARLRCSPMKGHSHVYWYRQLPEEGLKFMVYLQKENIIDESGMPKERFSAEFPKEGPSILRIQQVVRGDSAAYFCASSPSFEQFKPVEAQPQHFGDGTRLSIL.